This T cell receptor beta chain was retrieved from a study of T cells expressing NK-cell markers. Overall study: Of eight sequenced donors, seven were HCMV-seropositive and one HCMV-seronegative.

General study results and limits: A handful of donors showed these clonotypes also leading the CD3+CD56-NKG2C+ fraction.

Germline CDR1 MDHEN, CDR2 SYDVKM. This CDR3 region has 17 residues. TCRdb re-called the 5' RACE reads and catalogs CDR3 proteins one per entry, DNA excluded. The specimen's table records about 440,000 distinct CDR3 sequences. A note on this clonotype: Its antigen remains unknown.

The chain carries TRBV28 and TRBJ1-2; TCRdb's D call, TRBD1, is unchecked because there is no DNA. The clonotype originates from a woman aged 18 to 75 in good health. Material for sequencing was blood T cells: a sorted CD56 or NKG2C T cell subset, CD4+ or CD8+ T cells, or bulk PBMC T cells (not recorded which). Here the CDR3 reads CASRVGTGGERDYGYTF.